What follows are 6 T cell receptor beta chains derived from one specimen sequenced in a study of T-cell reconstitution after alpha-beta-depleted transplantation in children. Unique molecular identifiers tagged the TCRbeta library. TCRdb redid the calling of the PCR reads with MiXCR, one entry per CDR3 protein. The sample has roughly 190,000 distinct CDR3 sequences, just over 14% seen once. Sample: PBMCs from the stem cell graft donor, taken from the stem cell graft. The origin of the receptors is a human donor who donated a stem cell graft to a child with acute lymphoblastic leukemia.

The chain uses TRBV29-1 and TRBJ2-7, with 7 bases that match TRBD1. The trim removed 5 bases at V and 2 bases at J, leaving 12 bases unmatched. CDR3 size: 15 residues. In germline, CDR1 is SQVTM, CDR2 ANQGSEA. The CDR3 DNA is TGCAGCGTTAAGTCGACAGGGATACAACCCTACGAGCAGTACTTC. Protein sequence: CSVKSTGIQPYEQYF.

This clonotype was found many times. The genes are TRBV12-3 or TRBV12-4 and TRBJ2-1, with 7 bases that match TRBD1. The length of the CDR3 is 15 residues. The J segment lost 4 bases and the V segment lost 6 bases, leaving 9 bases of the junction unmatched. CDR3 nucleotides: TGTGCCAGCAGGATCTCCGGGACAGTGTACAATGAGCAGTTCTTC. This gives the protein CASRISGTVYNEQFF.

The rearrangement uses TRBV7-9 and TRBJ2-4; D is possibly TRBD2 (5 bases). Germline CDR1 SEHNR, CDR2 FQNEAQ (reference sequence). This CDR3 has 17 residues. The germline V and J ends were trimmed by 4 bases and 2 bases, with 18 bases remaining between them. CDR3 residues: CASSSKAGVGSKNIQYF. CDR3 in DNA: TGTGCCAGCAGCTCGAAGGCGGGCGTCGGATCCAAAAACATTCAGTACTTC.

This chain connects TRBV7-9 to TRBJ2-7; a possible D gene is TRBD2 (5 bases). Trimming shortened V by 1 base and J by 7 bases, and 20 bases separated the two germline ends. Germline V lookup: CDR1 SEHNR, CDR2 FQNEAQ (reference sequence). The CDR3 is 16 amino acids. CDR3 loop: CASSLDRSGADEEQYF. The CDR3 nucleotides read TGTGCCAGCAGCTTAGATAGGAGCGGCGCGGATGAGGAGCAGTACTTC. The complete variable domain, with remaining parts taken from reference TRBV7-9 and TRBJ2-7, reads DTGVSQNPRHKITKRGQNVTFRCDPISEHNRLYWYRQTLGQGPEFLTYFQNEAQLEKSRLLSDRFSAERPKGSFSTLEIQRTEQGDSAMYLCASSLDRSGADEEQYFGPGTRLTVT.

In its sample, this clonotype was seen many times. This chain joins TRBV10-3 and TRBJ2-3; tentatively, D is TRBD1 (7 bases). The CDR3 extends over 15 amino acids. The V and J ends lost 2 bases and 2 bases respectively, with 11 bases between them. Germline-derived CDR1 and CDR2 are ENHRY and SYGVKD. CDR3 loop: CAISETGEDTDTQYF. In DNA form, the CDR3 reads TGTGCCATCAGTGAGACAGGGGAGGACACAGATACGCAGTATTTT.

This clonotype came up many times. The chain combines TRBV2 with TRBJ2-2, with TRBD2 as a possible D gene (5 bases). V lost 0 bases and J 2 bases, leaving 7 bases between the germline ends. Germline V gives CDR1 SNHLY, CDR2 FYNNEI. The CDR3 totals 15 residues. CDR3 loop: CASSEAGVNTGELFF. The CDR3 region has the DNA TGTGCCAGCAGTGAAGCGGGAGTAAACACCGGGGAGCTGTTTTTT.